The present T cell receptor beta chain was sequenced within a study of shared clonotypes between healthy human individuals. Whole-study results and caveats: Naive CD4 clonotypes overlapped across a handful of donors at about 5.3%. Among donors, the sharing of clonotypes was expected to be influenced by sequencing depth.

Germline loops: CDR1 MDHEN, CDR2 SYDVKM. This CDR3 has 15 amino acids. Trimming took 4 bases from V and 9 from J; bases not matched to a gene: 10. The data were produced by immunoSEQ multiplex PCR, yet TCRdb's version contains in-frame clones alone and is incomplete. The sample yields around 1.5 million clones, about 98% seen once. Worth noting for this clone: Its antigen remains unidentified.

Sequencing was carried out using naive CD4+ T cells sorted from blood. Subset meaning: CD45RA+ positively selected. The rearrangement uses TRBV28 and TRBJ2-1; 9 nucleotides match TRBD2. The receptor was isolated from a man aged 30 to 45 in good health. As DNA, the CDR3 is TGTGCCAGCAGTTCTGCGGTAGCGGGAGTTATTGAGCAGTTCTTC. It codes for CASSSAVAGVIEQFF.